These 24 T cell receptor beta chains were sequenced from one sample in a study of cytomegalovirus exposure and HLA in healthy donors. Some clones are missing from TCRdb's copy, which holds only in-frame ones; the method was immunoSEQ multiplex PCR. The data hold approximately 300,000 clones, with 75% to 90% observed a single time. Sequencing used PBMCs. The receptors come from a woman under 30 in good health and CMV-seronegative.

The chain couples TRBV25-1 to TRBJ2-7; possible D gene TRBD1, 5 bases. The V gene's germline CDR1 is MGHDK and CDR2 SYGVNS. CDR3 length: 14 amino acids. Trimming removed 3 bases at V and 3 bases at J, with 12 bases between. CDR3 in amino acids: CASSDGGADYEQYF. Here the CDR3 DNA reads TGTGCCAGCAGTGATGGTGGGGCTGACTACGAGCAGTACTTC.

The chain combines TRBV25-1 with TRBJ2-1, with 12 bases that match TRBD2. The CDR3 has 18 residues. V was pared by 2 bases and J by 1 base, with 6 bases of the junction left unmatched. Germline-derived CDR1 and CDR2 are MGHDK and SYGVNS. The CDR3 protein is CASSEGWGLAGSYNEQFF. CDR3 bases: TGTGCCAGCAGTGAAGGGTGGGGACTAGCGGGTTCCTACAATGAGCAGTTCTTC.

The chain carries TRBV6-5 and TRBJ2-7; 7 bases are shared with TRBD2. V lost 2 bases and J lost 2; bases outside the gene matches: 0. From germline, CDR1 is MNHEY and CDR2 SVGAGI. The CDR3 is 13 residues long. The CDR3 bases are TGTGCCAGCAGTTACGGGACTACCTACGAGCAGTACTTC. Protein product: CASSYGTTYEQYF.

The genes are TRBV6-1 and TRBJ1-5; D not resolved. The CDR3 runs to 13 residues. Germline V lookup: CDR1 MNHNS, CDR2 SASEGT. The germline V and J ends were trimmed by 4 bases and 4 bases, with 8 bases remaining between them. The CDR3 here is CASSVAGNQPQHF. The CDR3 nucleotides read TGTGCCAGCAGTGTCGCGGGGAATCAGCCCCAGCATTTT.

The chain joins TRBV5-1 to TRBJ1-1; a possible D gene is TRBD1 (5 bases). Trimming cost V 7 bases and J 1 base, with 14 bases left between them. Looked up from germline, CDR1 is SGHRS and CDR2 is YFSETQ. The CDR3 runs 14 residues. The CDR3, as DNA: TGCGCCAGCGGCCGTAGCGGGGGGAACACTGAAGCTTTCTTT. Encoded protein: CASGRSGGNTEAFF.

The chain uses TRBV7-9 and TRBJ2-7; a weak D match, TRBD1 (6 bases). Germline V gene data show CDR1 as SEHNR and CDR2 as FQNEAQ (reference sequence). V was cut by 1 base and J by 6 bases, with 7 bases left in between. CDR3 length equals 12 residues. The CDR3 bases are TGTGCCAGCAGCTTAGGAGGGGGCGAGCAGTACTTC. Its translation: CASSLGGGEQYF. Complete variable domain (other parts from reference TRBV7-9 and TRBJ2-7): DTGVSQNPRHKITKRGQNVTFRCDPISEHNRLYWYRQTLGQGPEFLTYFQNEAQLEKSRLLSDRFSAERPKGSFSTLEIQRTEQGDSAMYLCASSLGGGEQYFGPGTRLTVT.

This chain joins TRBV28 and TRBJ2-7; 12 bases are shared with TRBD1. With 6 bases clipped from V and 0 bases from J, the junction kept 12 bases outside the gene matches. Germline V gene sequence: CDR1 MDHEN, CDR2 SYDVKM. The CDR3 has 18 residues. CDR3 sequence reads: CASSHEPGQGAGSYEQYF. As DNA, the CDR3 is TGTGCCAGCAGCCACGAACCGGGACAGGGGGCGGGCTCCTACGAGCAGTACTTC.

The chain is built from TRBV6-5 and TRBJ2-7; the D gene is possibly TRBD2 (5 bases). The V end was cut by 6 bases, the J end by 4 bases, with 13 bases between. CDR1 and CDR2 from the germline V gene are MNHEY and SVGAGI. There are 13 residues in the CDR3. CDR3 in DNA: TGTGCCAGCAGCCGGGGAAGGCGGTACGAGCAGTACTTC. It is translated as CASSRGRRYEQYF.

The rearrangement uses TRBV2 and TRBJ1-3; maybe TRBD1 (6 bases). The CDR3 has 14 amino acids. Germline CDR1 is SNHLY and CDR2 is FYNNEI. V was shortened by 4 bases and J by 2 bases, with 9 bases between the two germline ends. This CDR3 is CASSVPGAGNTIYF. The DNA for the CDR3 is TGTGCCAGCAGTGTCCCAGGGGCTGGAAACACCATATATTTT.

The rearrangement joins TRBV7-9 to TRBJ2-2, with D possibly being TRBD2 (5 bases). Trimming cost V 4 bases and J 6 bases, with 12 bases left between them. Germline CDR1 reads SEHNR; CDR2 reads FQNEAQ (reference sequence). The CDR3 is made up of 14 amino acids. The CDR3 region is CASSSGEGSGELFF. The CDR3 coding sequence is TGTGCCAGCAGCTCAGGAGAGGGCTCCGGGGAGCTGTTTTTT. The whole variable domain, remainder taken from reference TRBV7-9 and TRBJ2-2, is DTGVSQNPRHKITKRGQNVTFRCDPISEHNRLYWYRQTLGQGPEFLTYFQNEAQLEKSRLLSDRFSAERPKGSFSTLEIQRTEQGDSAMYLCASSSGEGSGELFFGEGSRLTVL.

The rearrangement uses TRBV30 and TRBJ2-1, with D possibly matching TRBD1 (5 bases). Trimming cost V 2 bases and J 2 bases, with 10 bases left between them. The CDR3 is 14 residues long. CDR1 is GTSNPN and CDR2 is SVGIG in the germline V gene (reference sequence). The CDR3 sequence: CAWSRGTTYNEQFF. In DNA form, the CDR3 reads TGTGCCTGGAGTAGGGGCACCACCTACAATGAGCAGTTCTTC. Supplemented by reference TRBV30 and TRBJ2-1, the full variable domain reads SQTIHQWPATLVQPVGSPLSLECTVEGTSNPNLYWYRQAAGRGLQLLFYSVGIGQISSEVPQNLSASRPQDRQFILSSKKLLLSDSGFYLCAWSRGTTYNEQFFGPGTRLTVL.

This chain links TRBV19 with TRBJ1-1; D gene uncertain. This CDR3 region has 15 residues. The germline V gene encodes CDR1 LNHDA and CDR2 SQIVND (reference sequence). Trimming took 5 bases from V and 1 from J, leaving 14 bases between them. CDR3 bases: TGTGCCAGTAGTCTCCGCCCCCGGGGGAACACTGAAGCTTTCTTT. Encoded protein: CASSLRPRGNTEAFF.

The chain combines TRBV7-3 with TRBJ2-1, with TRBD2 as a possible D gene (6 bases). Per germline, CDR1 SGHTA and CDR2 FQGTGA. The CDR3 extends over 12 amino acids. Trimming removed 5 bases from V and 6 bases from J, with 8 bases in between. The CDR3 nucleotides are TGTGCCAGCAGCCCCGGGGGCAATGAGCAGTTCTTC. Translating it yields CASSPGGNEQFF.

This chain connects TRBV5-6 to TRBJ2-7; D is unclear. V was trimmed by 4 bases and J by 6 bases, leaving 11 bases between them. The CDR3 is 12 amino acids. The germline gives CDR1 SGHDT, CDR2 YYEEEE. The CDR3 region has the DNA TGTGCCAGCAGCCACGCCGCAGGCGAGCAGTACTTC. This codes for CASSHAAGEQYF.

This chain joins TRBV19 and TRBJ1-5; unclear D gene. The CDR3 has 13 amino acids. Looked up from germline, CDR1 is LNHDA and CDR2 is SQIVND (reference sequence). The V gene lost 5 bases and the J gene lost 9 bases, with 14 bases spanning the gap. The CDR3 sequence: CASSESGSAPQHF. DNA for the CDR3: TGTGCCAGTAGTGAATCGGGAAGCGCGCCCCAGCATTTT.

The chain couples TRBV18 to TRBJ1-1; D unresolved. The CDR3 loop spans 16 amino acids. With 3 bases removed from V and 1 base from J, the gap between germline ends came to 15 bases. From germline, CDR1 is KGHSH and CDR2 LQKENI. The CDR3: CASSPLRGFGNTEAFF. CDR3 bases: TGTGCCAGCTCACCCCTGAGAGGGTTCGGGAACACTGAAGCTTTCTTT.

DNA of the CDR3: TGTGCCAGCAGGCGGGAGGCTTCCTACAATGAGCAGTTCTTC. Amino acid sequence: CASRREASYNEQFF. This sequence joins TRBV6-1 and TRBJ2-1; the match to TRBD2 covers 8 bases. Germline V gene sequence: CDR1 MNHNS, CDR2 SASEGT. The CDR3 extends over 14 amino acids. Trimming cost V 6 bases and J 1 base; bases outside gene matches: 2.

In nucleotides, the CDR3 is TGTGCCAGTGATAGACAGGGTATAAGCAATCAGCCCCAGCATTTT. Protein product: CASDRQGISNQPQHF. This chain links TRBV19 with TRBJ1-5, with 7 bases lining up with TRBD1. Germline assignment: CDR1 LNHDA and CDR2 SQIVND (reference sequence). The CDR3 is 15 residues long. V lost 8 bases and J lost 1; bases outside the gene matches: 8.

The J gene is TRBJ2-3, the V gene TRBV13; 8 nucleotides match TRBD1. The V and J ends lost 0 bases and 1 base, in that order; junction bases with no gene match: 9. Germline V gene data show CDR1 as PRHDT and CDR2 as FYEKMQ (reference sequence). CDR3 size: 18 residues. CDR3 in DNA: TGTGCCAGCAGCTTAGGGCCCCTACAGGGGGTGGGCACAGATACGCAGTATTTT. Its protein is CASSLGPLQGVGTDTQYF.

The J gene is TRBJ1-2, the V gene TRBV7-2; unclear D gene. Germline CDR1 and CDR2: SGHTA and FQGNSA. This CDR3 is built from 13 residues. The V gene lost 5 bases and the J gene lost 0 bases, with 7 bases spanning the gap. The CDR3 region has the DNA TGTGCCAGCAGCGCAACAGCTAACTATGGCTACACCTTC. Amino acids: CASSATANYGYTF. Combining the CDR3 with reference TRBV7-2 and TRBJ1-2 gives the whole variable domain GAGVSQSPSNKVTEKGKDVELRCDPISGHTALYWYRQSLGQGLEFLIYFQGNSAPDKSGLPSDRFSAERTGGSVSTLTIQRTQQEDSAVYLCASSATANYGYTFGSGTRLTVV.

The V gene is TRBV2, the J gene TRBJ1-1; the D is unclear. Germline V gives CDR1 SNHLY, CDR2 FYNNEI. Trimming stripped 10 bases from V and 0 bases from J, with 6 bases between. This CDR3 has 11 residues. The CDR3 is CAKTVNTEAFF. The CDR3 DNA reads as TGTGCCAAGACTGTGAACACTGAAGCTTTCTTT. Together with reference TRBV2 and TRBJ1-1, the CDR3 gives the full variable domain: EPEVTQTPSHQVTQMGQEVILRCVPISNHLYFYWYRQILGQKVEFLVSFYNNEISEKSEIFDDQFSVERPDGSNFTLKIRSTKLEDSAMYFCAKTVNTEAFFGQGTRLTVV.

This clone turned up a few times. The J gene is TRBJ2-7, the V gene TRBV5-6; D is possibly TRBD1 (5 bases). Germline CDR1 is SGHDT and CDR2 is YYEEEE. This CDR3 has 15 amino acids. Between the trimmed V and J ends, which lost 4 bases and 5 bases, there was a span of 19 bases. CDR3 region: CASSPAPQQDHEQYF. Written as DNA, the CDR3 is TGTGCCAGCAGCCCGGCTCCCCAACAGGACCACGAGCAGTACTTC.

The sample holds a few counts of this clone. Other nucleotide sequences from this sample produce the same CDR3. The V call is TRBV6-5, the J call TRBJ1-2; 7 bases map to TRBD1. Germline V CDR1 and CDR2: MNHEY, SVGAGI. Losses at the gene ends were 5 bases for V and 4 bases for J; bases not matched to a gene: 7. This CDR3 is 14 amino acids long. Here the CDR3 DNA reads TGTGCCAGCAGTCCGGGACAGTCACCCTATGGCTACACCTTC. Amino acid sequence: CASSPGQSPYGYTF.

This chain uses TRBV6-6 with TRBJ2-5, with 7 bases aligning to TRBD1. The J segment lost 11 bases and the V segment lost 6 bases, leaving 6 bases of the junction unmatched. This CDR3 is 11 amino acids long. Looked up from germline, CDR1 is MNHNY and CDR2 is SVGAGI (reference sequence). In DNA form, the CDR3 reads TGTGCCAGCAGCCCGGGACAGCCGCAGTACTTC. Translation gives CASSPGQPQYF.